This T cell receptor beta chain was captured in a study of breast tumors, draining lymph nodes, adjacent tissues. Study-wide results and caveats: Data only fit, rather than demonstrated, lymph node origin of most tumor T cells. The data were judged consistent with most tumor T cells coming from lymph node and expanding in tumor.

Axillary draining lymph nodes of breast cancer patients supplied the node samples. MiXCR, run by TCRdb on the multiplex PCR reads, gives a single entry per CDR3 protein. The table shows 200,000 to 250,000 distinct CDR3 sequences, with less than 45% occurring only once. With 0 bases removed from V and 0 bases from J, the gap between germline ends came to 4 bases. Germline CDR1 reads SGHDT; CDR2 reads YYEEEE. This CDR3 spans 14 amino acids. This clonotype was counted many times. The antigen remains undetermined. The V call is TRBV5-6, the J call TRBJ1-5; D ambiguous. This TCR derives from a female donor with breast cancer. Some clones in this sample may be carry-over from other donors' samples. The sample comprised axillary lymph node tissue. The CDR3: CASSLVHSNQPQHF. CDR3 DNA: TGTGCCAGCAGCTTGGTCCATAGCAATCAGCCCCAGCATTTT.